The clone carrying this TCR beta chain was found a few times. As yet, its antigen is unknown. This entry comes from a study of CD8 T cells in ankylosing spondylitis. Points from the study as a whole: One TCR beta motif, made up of seven to nine highly homologous variants, appeared characteristic of ankylosing spondylitis blood. Within matched ankylosing spondylitis synovial fluid, disease-linked clones were reportedly significantly enriched.

Germline CDR1 SEHNR, CDR2 FQNEAQ (reference sequence). Deletions cut 6 bases from V and 1 base from J, with 10 bases between. CDR3 length: 14 amino acids. Using its own MiXCR run on the 5' RACE reads, TCRdb lists one record per CDR3 protein. This sample has about 700,000 distinct CDR3 sequences; under 20% occur once, and the top ten carry about 19%. Material: blood, either unsorted or a sorted T cell fraction (not recorded which). The chain uses TRBV7-9 and TRBJ2-1; no clear D gene. This TCR came from a male donor with ankylosing spondylitis. The CDR3 loop is CASSEELSYNEQFF. The CDR3 nucleotides read TGTGCCAGCAGTGAGGAGCTTTCCTACAATGAGCAGTTCTTC.